The entry that follows covers one T cell receptor (beta chain) sequence. As handled by the study authors: Counts of nucleated cells, estimated from reference gene primer amplification, were obtained. TCRdb's copy holds only in-frame clones and misses some; the assay was immunoSEQ multiplex PCR. From that table come the V and J calls and clone size; the DNA was used to work out D and trimming. The table has approximately 140,000 clones, about 80% seen once. Per the germline V gene, CDR1 is MDHEN and CDR2 is SYDVKM. V lost 7 bases and J lost 5; bases outside the gene matches: 16. This CDR3 is 17 amino acids long. The data stem from a study of blood T cell repertoires in COVID-19. Study in general: From the United States, Italy and Spain came samples of acute and convalescent COVID-19. T cells, B-cell-depleted T cells, or PBMCs supplied cDNA or gDNA.

The V gene is TRBV28, the J gene TRBJ2-2; TRBD1 aligns across 7 bases. This receptor was taken from a man aged 55 to 70 with acute or convalescent COVID-19. Specimen: peripheral blood. DNA of the CDR3: TGTGCCAGCACCCTAGGGTCCGGAAGGGGGCTGACCGGGGAGCTGTTTTTT. Translating it yields CASTLGSGRGLTGELFF.